This T cell receptor (beta chain) was sequenced for a study of T cells in Graves' hyperthyroidism and ophthalmopathy. V lost 7 bases and J lost 2, with 12 bases in between. The CDR3 loop spans 14 amino acids. Germline CDR1 reads MNHNS; CDR2 reads SASEGT. There are many counts of this clonotype. From RNA transcripts, TCR beta CDR3 regions were amplified. RT-PCR in the first round (using the HTBI primer set) targeted the TCR CDR3. TCRdb re-derived calls from the multiplex PCR reads in MiXCR, one entry per CDR3 protein. Among about 330,000 distinct CDR3 sequences listed, roughly 13% were seen once. The sequence derives from a woman in her thirties or forties with Graves' ophthalmopathy. The chain joins TRBV6-1 to TRBJ1-5; D is uncertain. Source material: blood. Written as DNA, the CDR3 is TGTGCCAGCACCGCAAGGGCTGGCAATCAGCCCCAGCATTTT. Translation gives CASTARAGNQPQHF.